This paragraph covers one T cell receptor beta chain sequence. Recruits, aged roughly 18 to 90 years, lived in 20 to 30 US areas. Membership in each cohort depended on participant-reported clinical history. This entry comes from a study of blood T cell repertoires in COVID-19. As for the study in general: COVID-19 samples, acute and convalescent, were from the United States, Italy and Spain.

Per the original methods: Amplification of reference gene primers was used by the study to estimate nucleated cell counts. Libraries were prepared by immunoSEQ multiplex PCR; TCRdb keeps only in-frame clonotypes and omits some of them. D and trimming come from the DNA, and the V and J calls and clone size come from that table. This sample has fewer than 600,000 clones, with roughly 90% found just once. The sequence derives from a woman in her thirties or forties who had recovered from COVID-19. Sequenced sample: PBMCs or T cells enriched from blood (not recorded which).

The CDR3 spells CASSRKARDTQYF. The CDR3 DNA reads TGTGCCAGCAGCCGGAAAGCGAGGGATACGCAGTATTTT. V is TRBV7-2 and J is TRBJ2-3; no clear D gene. Germline V gene data show CDR1 as SGHTA and CDR2 as FQGNSA. Between the trimmed V and J ends, which lost 5 bases and 6 bases, there was a span of 12 bases. The CDR3 is 13 amino acids. Full variable domain (remainder filled in from reference TRBV7-2 and TRBJ2-3): GAGVSQSPSNKVTEKGKDVELRCDPISGHTALYWYRQSLGQGLEFLIYFQGNSAPDKSGLPSDRFSAERTGGSVSTLTIQRTQQEDSAVYLCASSRKARDTQYFGPGTRLTVL.